The present TCR beta chain was sequenced within a study of T cells after yellow fever vaccination. Whole-study results and caveats: The secondary response showed a weaker magnitude and a faster peak, day 5 versus 15.

TCRdb reprocessed the 5' RACE reads with MiXCR, giving one entry per CDR3 protein. The profile shows 40,000 to 55,000 distinct CDR3 sequences, less than 8% of them singletons. This clonotype was counted at least ten times. Per germline, CDR1 SGHAT and CDR2 FQDESV (reference sequence). With 7 bases clipped from V and 3 bases from J, the junction kept 3 bases outside the gene matches. There are 13 residues in the CDR3. This specimen was CD8+ T cells not binding an NS4B(214-222) dextramer, sorted from PBMCs, taken around 45 days after the first yellow fever vaccination. This TCR derives from a man aged 18 to 35 who received the YFV17D yellow fever vaccine. V gene TRBV11-1 combines with J gene TRBJ2-1; TRBD1 aligns across 7 bases. The CDR3 protein is CASKGQLYNEQFF. CDR3 nucleotide sequence: TGTGCCAGCAAGGGACAGCTCTACAATGAGCAGTTCTTC.